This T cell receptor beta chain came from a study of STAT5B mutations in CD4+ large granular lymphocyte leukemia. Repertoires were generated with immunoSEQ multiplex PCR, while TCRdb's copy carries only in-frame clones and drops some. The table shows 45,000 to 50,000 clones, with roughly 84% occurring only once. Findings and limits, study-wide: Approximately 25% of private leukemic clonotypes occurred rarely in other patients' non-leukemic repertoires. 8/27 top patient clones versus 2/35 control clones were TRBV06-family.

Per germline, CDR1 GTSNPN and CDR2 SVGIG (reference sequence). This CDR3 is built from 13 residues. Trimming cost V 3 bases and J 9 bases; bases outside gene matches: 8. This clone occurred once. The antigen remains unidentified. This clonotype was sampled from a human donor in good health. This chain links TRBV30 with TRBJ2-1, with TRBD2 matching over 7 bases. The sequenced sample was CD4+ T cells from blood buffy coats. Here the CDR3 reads CAWRGGRLGEQFF. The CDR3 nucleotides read TGTGCCTGGAGGGGAGGGAGGTTGGGTGAGCAGTTCTTC.